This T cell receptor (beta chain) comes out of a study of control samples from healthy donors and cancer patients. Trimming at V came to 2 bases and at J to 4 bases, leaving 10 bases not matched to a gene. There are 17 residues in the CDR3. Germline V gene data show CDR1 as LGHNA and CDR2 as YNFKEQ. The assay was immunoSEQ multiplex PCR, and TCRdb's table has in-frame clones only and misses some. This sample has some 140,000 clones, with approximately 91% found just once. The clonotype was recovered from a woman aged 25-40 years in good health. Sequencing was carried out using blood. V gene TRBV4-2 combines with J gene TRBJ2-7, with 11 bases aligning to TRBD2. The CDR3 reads CASSQTKLAGVAYEQYF. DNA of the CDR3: TGTGCCAGCAGCCAAACCAAACTAGCGGGAGTTGCGTACGAGCAGTACTTC.